The clone carrying this TCR beta chain was counted between two and nine times. This specimen comes from a study of spatial heterogeneity in lung cancer. This sample's time point: sample taken at primary tumor resection. Per the germline V gene, CDR1 is SGHNT and CDR2 is YYREEE (reference sequence). The CDR3 loop spans 16 amino acids. V trimming: 3 bases; J trimming: 7 bases; junction bases outside the gene matches: 13. One entry per CDR3 protein, called by TCRdb with MiXCR from the 5' RACE reads. This sample has more than 80,000 distinct CDR3 sequences, with about 12% found just once. The clonotype comes from a male donor with early-stage non-small cell lung cancer. Material: PBMCs, obtained at surgery. This rearrangement joins TRBV5-4 to TRBJ1-2; 9 bases are shared with TRBD1. DNA for the CDR3: TGTGCCAGCAGCTATACAGGGGGCGTAGAAGTCTCTGGCTACACCTTC. Its protein is CASSYTGGVEVSGYTF.